This TCR beta chain was sequenced during a study of circulating tumor DNA in untreated peripheral T-cell lymphoma. CDR1 is LGHNT and CDR2 is FRNRAP in the germline V gene. The CDR3 contains 14 residues. TCRdb's table, derived via immunoSEQ multiplex PCR, lists solely in-frame clones and lacks some. The table records about 8,900 clones, roughly four fifths of them present only once. The clonotype originates from a human donor with peripheral T-cell lymphoma. The material sequenced was tumor tissue. The gene calls are TRBV12-5 and TRBJ1-5; TRBD1 might be the D (6 bases). CDR3 DNA sequence: TGTGCCAGCATACCGACAGGTAGCAATCAGCCCCAGCATTTT. It specifies CASIPTGSNQPQHF.